One and the same sample provided the 30 T cell receptor beta chains below, sequenced in a study of blood T cell repertoires in COVID-19. Using immunoSEQ multiplex PCR, the repertoire was profiled, and TCRdb retains in-frame clones only, with some absent. The table includes 200,000 to 300,000 clones, more than 75% detected once. Sequencing was carried out using peripheral blood. Receptors originate from a woman aged 40 to 49 who had recovered from COVID-19.

This clone was detected once. The chain links TRBV5-6 to TRBJ1-2; D is unresolved. CDR1 and CDR2 from the germline V gene are SGHDT and YYEEEE. V lost 1 base and J lost 2, with 12 bases in between. The CDR3 totals 15 residues. The CDR3 loop reads CASSLFTEFNYGYTF. CDR3 DNA sequence: TGTGCCAGCAGCTTGTTTACAGAATTCAACTATGGCTACACCTTC.

CDR3 sequence: CASSRLNEGGYTF. DNA for the CDR3: TGTGCCAGCTCACGCCTGAATGAGGGTGGCTACACCTTC. The chain combines TRBV18 with TRBJ1-2, with D hard to call. The CDR3 totals 13 residues. Trimming took 4 bases from V and 7 from J, leaving 13 bases between them. Germline loops: CDR1 KGHSH, CDR2 LQKENI.

DNA of the CDR3: TGTGCCAGCAGCGAACCAGGGGGTGGCTACACCTTC. Its protein product is CASSEPGGGYTF. The gene calls are TRBV7-2 and TRBJ1-2; 7 bases are shared with TRBD1. Trimming removed 5 bases from V and 7 bases from J; junction bases left unmatched: 4. The CDR3 covers 12 residues. Germline CDR1 is SGHTA and CDR2 is FQGNSA.

The V gene is TRBV9, the J gene TRBJ1-6; weak D call: TRBD1 (5 bases). This CDR3 region has 16 residues. Trimming took off 0 bases at V and 3 bases at J, with 10 bases between the two ends. Germline loops: CDR1 SGDLS, CDR2 YYNGEE. The CDR3 nucleotides are TGTGCCAGCAGCGTAGAGGGGTCCCTCTATAATTCACCCCTCCACTTT. Translating it yields CASSVEGSLYNSPLHF.

V gene TRBV29-1 combines with J gene TRBJ2-5; TRBD2 aligns across 8 bases. The CDR3 runs 12 residues. Germline-derived CDR1 and CDR2 are SQVTM and ANQGSEA. V shed 1 base, J shed 9 bases, and the junction held 4 bases outside the gene matches. The CDR3 region has the DNA TGCAGCGTTGAAGGCCCTAGCGGGTCCCAGTACTTC. This encodes CSVEGPSGSQYF. The variable domain in full, completed from reference TRBV29-1 and TRBJ2-5, reads SAVISQKPSRDICQRGTSLTIQCQVDSQVTMMFWYRQQPGQSLTLIATANQGSEATYESGFVIDKFPISRPNLTFSTLTVSNMSPEDSSIYLCSVEGPSGSQYFGPGTRLLVL.

In this sample, this clone turned up a few times. The V and J genes are TRBV20-1 and TRBJ2-5; 8 nucleotides match TRBD1. Germline CDR1 DFQATT, CDR2 SNEGSKA (reference sequence). The CDR3 has 13 amino acids. The V and J ends lost 3 bases and 7 bases, in that order; junction bases with no gene match: 7. The CDR3 loop reads CSASRTGPGTQYF. The CDR3 DNA reads TGCAGTGCTAGTAGGACAGGGCCGGGGACCCAGTACTTC.

This sequence joins TRBV5-1 and TRBJ1-4; D call uncertain. The V end was cut by 0 bases, the J end by 5 bases, with 8 bases between. Per the germline V gene, CDR1 is SGHRS and CDR2 is YFSETQ. This CDR3 region has 14 residues. CDR3 region: CASSLAGYNEKLFF. The CDR3 coding sequence is TGCGCCAGCAGCTTGGCCGGGTACAATGAAAAACTGTTTTTT.

The rearrangement links TRBV2 to TRBJ1-2; D gene unclear. V shed 11 bases and J shed 2 bases, with 12 bases lying between them. CDR1 SNHLY and CDR2 FYNNEI come from the germline V gene. The CDR3 is 12 amino acids. CDR3 amino acids: CARGESNYGYTF. CDR3 coding DNA: TGTGCCCGAGGAGAGTCGAACTATGGCTACACCTTC.

The CDR3 is CASSQDPLVANVLTF. In DNA, the CDR3 is TGTGCCAGCAGCCAAGATCCCCTAGTAGCCAACGTCCTGACTTTC. The J gene is TRBJ2-6, the V gene TRBV3-1 (or the pseudogene TRBV3-2); D is undetermined. Trimming cost V 0 bases and J 7 bases, with 10 bases left between them. CDR1 is LGHDT and CDR2 is YNNKEL in the germline V gene (reference sequence). This CDR3 has 15 residues.

The chain employs TRBV6-2 or TRBV6-3 and TRBJ1-5; no reliable D call. This CDR3 has 17 amino acids. The V and J ends lost 2 bases and 6 bases respectively, with 20 bases between them. The germline gives CDR1 MNHEY, CDR2 SVGEGT. In nucleotides, the CDR3 is TGTGCCAGCAGTTACCGAGTGAGAAGGTTTGAGGTTCAGCCCCAGCATTTT. Encoded protein: CASSYRVRRFEVQPQHF.

The chain joins TRBV13 to TRBJ1-3, with a weak D call TRBD1 (5 bases). The length of the CDR3 is 15 residues. Trimming took 1 base from V and 1 from J, leaving 8 bases between them. Germline V lookup: CDR1 PRHDT, CDR2 FYEKMQ (reference sequence). CDR3: CASSLVRGSGNTIYF. Here the CDR3 DNA reads TGTGCCAGCAGCTTAGTTCGGGGGTCTGGAAACACCATATATTTT.

This chain joins TRBV7-2 and TRBJ2-1, with 7 nucleotides matching TRBD2. Germline-derived CDR1 and CDR2 are SGHTA and FQGNSA. This CDR3 contains 14 residues. V was pared by 6 bases and J by 9 bases, with 11 bases of the junction left unmatched. This CDR3 is CASRPGLVLSEQFF. The CDR3 DNA follows: TGTGCCAGCAGGCCCGGACTAGTATTATCTGAGCAGTTCTTC.

The chain carries TRBV7-2 and TRBJ1-5; D uncertain. Germline assignment: CDR1 SGHTA and CDR2 FQGNSA. The length of the CDR3 is 15 residues. The germline V and J ends were trimmed by 4 bases and 0 bases, with 10 bases remaining between them. The CDR3 nucleotides are TGTGCCAGCAGCTCAAACTACTATAGCAATCAGCCCCAGCATTTT. This encodes CASSSNYYSNQPQHF.

The rearrangement uses TRBV10-3 and TRBJ1-2; D possibly corresponds to TRBD1 (5 bases). Germline V CDR1 and CDR2: ENHRY, SYGVKD. The CDR3 contains 11 residues. Trimming removed 7 bases at V and 5 bases at J, with 8 bases between. CDR3 nucleotide sequence: TGTGCCATCACCGGGGGATATGGCTACACCTTC. This encodes CAITGGYGYTF.

DNA for the CDR3: TGTGCCAGCAGCAACCTCGACAGGGTGGGCCACGAGCAGTACTTC. Residues: CASSNLDRVGHEQYF. The chain uses TRBV5-6 and TRBJ2-7, with TRBD1 identical over 7 bases. The CDR3 runs 15 residues. CDR1 SGHDT and CDR2 YYEEEE come from the germline V gene. The V gene end was trimmed by 4 bases and the J gene end by 5 bases; junction bases not matched to a gene: 12.

The rearrangement joins TRBV6-1 to TRBJ2-7; 10 bases align to TRBD1. The V and J ends lost 0 bases and 5 bases, in that order; junction bases with no gene match: 4. Germline V gene data show CDR1 as MNHNS and CDR2 as SASEGT. This CDR3 is 15 amino acids long. In DNA, the CDR3 is TGTGCCAGCAGTGAAGCGGGACAGGGGTGGGACGAGCAGTACTTC. This sequence encodes CASSEAGQGWDEQYF.

The V gene is TRBV19, the J gene TRBJ1-2, with D hard to call. CDR1 and CDR2 (germline): LNHDA, SQIVND (reference sequence). V was cut by 4 bases and J by 0 bases, with 6 bases left in between. This CDR3 has 13 amino acids. The CDR3 nucleotides are TGTGCCAGTAGTAACAGAGCTAACTATGGCTACACCTTC. Translated, it gives CASSNRANYGYTF. Full variable domain (missing parts from reference TRBV19 and TRBJ1-2): DGGITQSPKYLFRKEGQNVTLSCEQNLNHDAMYWYRQDPGQGLRLIYYSQIVNDFQKGDIAEGYSVSREKKESFPLTVTSAQKNPTAFYLCASSNRANYGYTFGSGTRLTVV.

The chain has TRBV11-2 and TRBJ2-5; a weak D match, TRBD2 (6 bases). Trimming removed 4 bases from V and 5 bases from J, with 14 bases in between. The CDR3 covers 14 residues. Germline CDR1 is SGHAT and CDR2 is FQNNGV. This CDR3 reads CASSYTGTVETQYF. The CDR3 coding sequence is TGTGCCAGCAGCTATACCGGGACTGTGGAGACCCAGTACTTC.

This chain connects TRBV4-3 to TRBJ1-5; 10 bases are shared with TRBD1. The ends lost 1 base at V and 5 bases at J; junction bases unmatched: 8. Germline V gives CDR1 LGHNA, CDR2 YSLEER. The CDR3 has 17 residues. The CDR3 region has the DNA TGCGCCAGCAGCCAAGGAGTTGCGACAGGGGGCGATCAGCCCCAGCATTTT. This codes for CASSQGVATGGDQPQHF.

V gene TRBV6-2 or TRBV6-3 combines with J gene TRBJ2-1; TRBD2 matches 13 bases. The CDR3 runs 14 residues. Germline CDR1 and CDR2: MNHEY and SVGEGT. V gave up 5 bases and J gave up 8 bases; unmatched junction bases: 3. DNA for the CDR3: TGTGCCAGCAGTACTAGCGGGGGGGCTTATGAGCAGTTCTTC. Its translation: CASSTSGGAYEQFF.

The CDR3 bases are TGTGCCAGTAGCAGAGGACAGTCTAGAGAGACCCAGTACTTC. Translating gives CASSRGQSRETQYF. The chain couples TRBV19 to TRBJ2-5, with D maybe TRBD1 (6 bases). The CDR3 is made up of 14 amino acids. Germline V gene data show CDR1 as LNHDA and CDR2 as SQIVND (reference sequence). Trimming left V 6 bases short and J 4 bases short, with 15 bases between.

The rearrangement uses TRBV5-4 and TRBJ2-7; weak D call: TRBD2 (6 bases). From germline, CDR1 is SGHNT and CDR2 YYREEE (reference sequence). V dropped 1 base and J dropped 6 bases, with 11 bases sitting between them. This CDR3 comprises 13 residues. The CDR3 DNA reads TGTGCCAGCAGCTTGAACGGACTAACCGAGCAGTACTTC. Translating gives CASSLNGLTEQYF.

The genes are TRBV19 and TRBJ2-3; 10 positions agree with TRBD2. CDR3 length: 15 residues. Germline assignment: CDR1 LNHDA and CDR2 SQIVND (reference sequence). Germline trimming cut 5 bases from V and 4 bases from J; bases unmatched to any gene: 6. The CDR3 spells CASSVSGGRADTQYF. The CDR3 DNA reads TGTGCCAGTAGTGTTAGCGGGGGGAGGGCAGATACGCAGTATTTT.

The chain recombines TRBV19 with TRBJ1-5; tentatively, D is TRBD1 (6 bases). Germline V gene sequence: CDR1 LNHDA, CDR2 SQIVND (reference sequence). The CDR3 contains 16 residues. V was shortened by 6 bases and J by 7 bases, with 22 bases between the two germline ends. The CDR3 DNA is TGTGCCAGTAGCCCCATATTGGGGTCCAGGGGACAGCCCCAGCATTTT. It encodes CASSPILGSRGQPQHF.

The chain joins TRBV19 to TRBJ1-6; 10 bases line up with TRBD1. This CDR3 has 15 residues. Germline assignment: CDR1 LNHDA and CDR2 SQIVND (reference sequence). V lost 6 bases, J lost 7 bases, and 6 bases stayed unmatched. CDR3 DNA: TGTGCCAGTAGCGGAGGGGGACAGGGGAATTCACCCCTCCACTTT. Its translation is CASSGGGQGNSPLHF.

The chain employs TRBV19 and TRBJ1-5; 10 nucleotides line up with TRBD1. This CDR3 comprises 15 residues. Germline CDR1 reads LNHDA; CDR2 reads SQIVND (reference sequence). J gave up 7 bases and V 3 bases, and 6 bases lay outside the gene matches. The CDR3 is CASSIGTGVRQPQHF. CDR3 nucleotide sequence: TGTGCCAGTAGTATCGGGACAGGGGTCCGACAGCCCCAGCATTTT.

The J gene is TRBJ1-5, the V gene TRBV19; 11 nucleotides agree with TRBD1. V was pared by 9 bases and J by 0 bases, with 13 bases of the junction left unmatched. The CDR3 covers 18 residues. In germline, CDR1 is LNHDA, CDR2 SQIVND (reference sequence). CDR3 residues: CASHPLGQGDYSNQPQHF. As DNA, the CDR3 is TGTGCCAGCCATCCATTGGGACAGGGGGACTATAGCAATCAGCCCCAGCATTTT.

The V gene is TRBV19, the J gene TRBJ2-7; TRBD1 aligns across 7 bases. CDR3 length: 14 residues. Trimming removed 4 bases from V and 1 base from J; junction bases left unmatched: 4. Germline V gene lookup returns CDR1 LNHDA and CDR2 SQIVND (reference sequence). CDR3 sequence reads: CASSNHRGSYEQYF. The CDR3 DNA follows: TGTGCCAGTAGTAACCACAGGGGTTCCTACGAGCAGTACTTC.

The chain employs TRBV29-1 and TRBJ1-1, with 7 positions matching TRBD1. This CDR3 region has 13 residues. Germline V gene data show CDR1 as SQVTM and CDR2 as ANQGSEA. With V trimmed by 6 bases and J by 5 bases, 9 bases remained unmatched. The CDR3 is CSVATGRRTEAFF. CDR3 in DNA: TGCAGCGTCGCGACAGGGAGGAGGACTGAAGCTTTCTTT.

The chain has TRBV27 and TRBJ1-2; D is perhaps TRBD1 (5 bases). Trimming removed 3 bases at V and 7 bases at J, with 15 bases between. The CDR3 has 14 residues. Looked up from germline, CDR1 is MNHEY and CDR2 is SMNVEV (reference sequence). CDR3 sequence: CASSFDTRRGGYTF. DNA of the CDR3: TGTGCCAGCAGTTTTGACACCCGAAGGGGTGGCTACACCTTC.